This T cell receptor beta chain is from a study of T cell repertoires in cytomegalovirus infection. Findings of the study overall: HLA-C-restricted, CMV-specific TCR beta clonotypes were dominant ex vivo.

Using its own MiXCR run on the reads, TCRdb lists one record per CDR3 protein. The data hold 150,000 to 200,000 distinct CDR3 sequences, with over 13% observed a single time. A remark on this clonotype: The antigen is not known.

This TCR derives from a human donor in good health (CMV status not recorded). Some clones in this sample may be carry-over from other donors' samples. Sequenced: PBMCs.

CDR3 in amino acids: CASSLADRRVGGYTF. CDR3 DNA: TGTGCCAGCAGCTTAGCTGACAGGCGCGTTGGGGGCTACACCTTC. The rearrangement joins TRBV11-2 to TRBJ1-2; a weak D match, TRBD1 (6 bases). CDR3 length: 15 amino acids. V was cut by 1 base and J by 8 bases, with 17 bases left in between. Germline loops: CDR1 SGHAT, CDR2 FQNNGV.